This TCR beta chain originates from a study of regulatory T cells in long-lasting Graves disease. Stated time point: newly diagnosed GD, antithyroid drugs for less than 3 months. The TCR library was prepared using RNA isolated from PBMCs. The authors drew patients from an endocrinology department in Xi'an, China. This CDR3 region has 13 residues. Germline CDR1 reads SGHRS; CDR2 reads YFSETQ. V dropped 6 bases and J dropped 8 bases, with 12 bases sitting between them. Study results and limitations: Persistent patients shared under 3,000 public clonotypes among themselves. Newly diagnosed patients shared fewer, at about 890. Persistent Graves' patients showed less TCR diversity than newly diagnosed ones.

With iRepertoire HTBI primers and Arm-PCR of CDR3 regions, TCR beta libraries were built. TCRdb independently ran MiXCR on the multiplex PCR reads; one entry per CDR3 protein. The sample lists approximately 230,000 distinct CDR3 sequences, around 18% occurring once. Regarding this clonotype: Its specificity is unknown.

The sequences come from peripheral blood mononuclear cells (PBMCs), collected at new diagnosis, from a patient treated with antithyroid drugs. The source is a female donor with Graves disease. J is TRBJ1-6 and V is TRBV5-1; D possibly corresponds to TRBD1 (5 bases). The DNA for the CDR3 is TGCGCCAGCAACCTGGGAGGGGATTCACCCCTCCACTTT. Encoded protein: CASNLGGDSPLHF.